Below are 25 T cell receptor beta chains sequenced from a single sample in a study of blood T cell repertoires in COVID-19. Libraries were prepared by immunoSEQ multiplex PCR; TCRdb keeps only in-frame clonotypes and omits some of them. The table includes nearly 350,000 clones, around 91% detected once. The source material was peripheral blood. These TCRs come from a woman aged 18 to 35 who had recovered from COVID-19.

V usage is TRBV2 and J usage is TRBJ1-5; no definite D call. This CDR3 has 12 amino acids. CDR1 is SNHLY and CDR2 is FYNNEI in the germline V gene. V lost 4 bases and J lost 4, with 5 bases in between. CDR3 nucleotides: TGTGCCAGCAGTGGCGATAATCAGCCCCAGCATTTT. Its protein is CASSGDNQPQHF.

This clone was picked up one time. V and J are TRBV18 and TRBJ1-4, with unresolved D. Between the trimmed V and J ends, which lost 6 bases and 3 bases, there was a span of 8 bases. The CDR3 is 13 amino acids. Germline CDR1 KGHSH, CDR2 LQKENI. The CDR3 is CASSDRANEKLFF. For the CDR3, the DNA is TGTGCCAGCTCGGATCGGGCTAATGAAAAACTGTTTTTT.

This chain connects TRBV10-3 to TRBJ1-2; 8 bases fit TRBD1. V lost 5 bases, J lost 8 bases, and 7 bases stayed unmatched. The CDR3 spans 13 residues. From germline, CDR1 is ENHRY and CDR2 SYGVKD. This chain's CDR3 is CAISIDRGEGYTF. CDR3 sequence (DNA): TGTGCCATCAGTATAGACAGGGGCGAGGGCTACACCTTC.

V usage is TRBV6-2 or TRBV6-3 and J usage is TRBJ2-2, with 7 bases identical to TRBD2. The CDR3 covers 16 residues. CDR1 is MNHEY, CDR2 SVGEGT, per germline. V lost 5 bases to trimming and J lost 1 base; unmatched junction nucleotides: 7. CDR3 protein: CASSTWLAENTGELFF. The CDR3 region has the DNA TGTGCCAGCAGTACATGGCTAGCGGAGAACACCGGGGAGCTGTTTTTT.

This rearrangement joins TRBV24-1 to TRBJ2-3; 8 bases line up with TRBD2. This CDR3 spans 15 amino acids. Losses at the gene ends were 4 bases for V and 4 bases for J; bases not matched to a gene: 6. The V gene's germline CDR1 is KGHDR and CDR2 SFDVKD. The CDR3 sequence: CATSEPAGVADTQYF. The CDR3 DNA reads TGTGCCACCAGTGAACCAGCGGGAGTAGCAGATACGCAGTATTTT.

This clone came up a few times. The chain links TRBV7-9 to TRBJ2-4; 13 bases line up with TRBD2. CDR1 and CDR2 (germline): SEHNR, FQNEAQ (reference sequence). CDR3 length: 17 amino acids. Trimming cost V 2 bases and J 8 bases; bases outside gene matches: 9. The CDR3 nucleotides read TGTGCCAGCAGCTTAACTAGCGGGAGGGCCGGGCAGTACATTCAGTACTTC. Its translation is CASSLTSGRAGQYIQYF.

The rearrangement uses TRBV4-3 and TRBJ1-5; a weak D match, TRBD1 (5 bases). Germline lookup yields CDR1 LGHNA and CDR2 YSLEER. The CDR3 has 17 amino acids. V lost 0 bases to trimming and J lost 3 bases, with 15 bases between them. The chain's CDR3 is CASSQDWGGVANQPQHF. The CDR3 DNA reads TGCGCCAGCAGCCAAGATTGGGGAGGGGTTGCCAATCAGCCCCAGCATTTT.

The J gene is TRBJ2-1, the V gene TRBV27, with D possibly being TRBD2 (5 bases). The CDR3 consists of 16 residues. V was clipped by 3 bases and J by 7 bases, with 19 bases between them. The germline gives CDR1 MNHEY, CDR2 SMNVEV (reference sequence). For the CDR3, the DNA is TGTGCCAGCAGTTTGGGGAGCGGTCGGCCAGGAAATGAGCAGTTCTTC. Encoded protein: CASSLGSGRPGNEQFF.

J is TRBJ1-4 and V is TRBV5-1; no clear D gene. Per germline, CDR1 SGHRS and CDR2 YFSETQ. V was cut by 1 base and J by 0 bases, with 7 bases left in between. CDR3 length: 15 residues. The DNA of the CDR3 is TGCGCCAGCAGCTTGACATTCGCAACTAATGAAAAACTGTTTTTT. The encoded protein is CASSLTFATNEKLFF.

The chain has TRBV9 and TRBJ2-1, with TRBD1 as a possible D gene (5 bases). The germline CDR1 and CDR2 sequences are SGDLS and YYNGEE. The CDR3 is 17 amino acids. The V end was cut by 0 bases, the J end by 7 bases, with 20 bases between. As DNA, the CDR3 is TGTGCCAGCAGCGTAGGCATCTCCAGGGTAGTAGGGAATGAGCAGTTCTTC. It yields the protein CASSVGISRVVGNEQFF.

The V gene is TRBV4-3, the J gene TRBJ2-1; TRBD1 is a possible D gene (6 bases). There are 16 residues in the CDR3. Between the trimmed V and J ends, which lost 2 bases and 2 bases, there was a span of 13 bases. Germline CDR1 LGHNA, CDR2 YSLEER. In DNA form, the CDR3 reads TGCGCCAGCAGCCAAAACAGGGAATGGCCCTACAATGAGCAGTTCTTC. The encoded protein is CASSQNREWPYNEQFF.

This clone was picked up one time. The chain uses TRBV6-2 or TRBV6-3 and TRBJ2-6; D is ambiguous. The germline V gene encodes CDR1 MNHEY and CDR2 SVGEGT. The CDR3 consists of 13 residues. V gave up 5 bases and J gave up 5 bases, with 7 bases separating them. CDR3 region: CASSLVRANVLTF. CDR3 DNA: TGTGCCAGCAGTCTCGTTAGGGCCAACGTCCTGACTTTC.

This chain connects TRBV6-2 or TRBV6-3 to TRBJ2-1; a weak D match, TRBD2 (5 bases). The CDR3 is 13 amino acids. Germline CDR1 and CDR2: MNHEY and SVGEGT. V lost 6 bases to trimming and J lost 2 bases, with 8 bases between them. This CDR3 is CASSPEAYNEQFF. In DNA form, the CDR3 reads TGTGCCAGCAGCCCGGAGGCCTACAATGAGCAGTTCTTC.

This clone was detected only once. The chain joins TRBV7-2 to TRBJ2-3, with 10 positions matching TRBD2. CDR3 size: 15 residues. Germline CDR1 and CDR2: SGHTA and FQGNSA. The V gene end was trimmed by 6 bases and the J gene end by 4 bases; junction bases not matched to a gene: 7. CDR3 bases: TGTGCCAGCAGTCCTCCGGGACTAGCGTCAGATACGCAGTATTTT. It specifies CASSPPGLASDTQYF.

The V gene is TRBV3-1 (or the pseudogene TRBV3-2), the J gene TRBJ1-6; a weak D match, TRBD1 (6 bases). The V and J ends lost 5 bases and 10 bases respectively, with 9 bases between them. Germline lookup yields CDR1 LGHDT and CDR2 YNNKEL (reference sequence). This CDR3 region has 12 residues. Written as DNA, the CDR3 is TGTGCCAGCAGCGGCAGGGGCTCACCCCTCCACTTT. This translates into CASSGRGSPLHF.

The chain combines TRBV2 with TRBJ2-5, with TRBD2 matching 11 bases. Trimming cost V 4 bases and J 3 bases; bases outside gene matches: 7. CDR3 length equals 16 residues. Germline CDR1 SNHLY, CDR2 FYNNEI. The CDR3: CASSADPGLAEETQYF. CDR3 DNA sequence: TGTGCCAGCAGTGCCGACCCGGGACTAGCGGAAGAGACCCAGTACTTC.

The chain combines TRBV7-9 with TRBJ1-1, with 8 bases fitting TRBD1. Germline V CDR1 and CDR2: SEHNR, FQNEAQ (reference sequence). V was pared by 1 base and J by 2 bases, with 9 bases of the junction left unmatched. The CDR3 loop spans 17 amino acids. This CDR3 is CASSLGAGGDLNTEAFF. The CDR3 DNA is TGTGCCAGCAGCTTAGGGGCAGGGGGCGACTTAAACACTGAAGCTTTCTTT.

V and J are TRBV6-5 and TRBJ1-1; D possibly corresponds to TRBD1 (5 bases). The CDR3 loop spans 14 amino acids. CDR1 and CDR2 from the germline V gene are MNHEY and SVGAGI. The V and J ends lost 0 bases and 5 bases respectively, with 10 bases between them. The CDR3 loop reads CASSYSDKVTEAFF. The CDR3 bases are TGTGCCAGCAGTTACTCGGACAAGGTGACTGAAGCTTTCTTT.

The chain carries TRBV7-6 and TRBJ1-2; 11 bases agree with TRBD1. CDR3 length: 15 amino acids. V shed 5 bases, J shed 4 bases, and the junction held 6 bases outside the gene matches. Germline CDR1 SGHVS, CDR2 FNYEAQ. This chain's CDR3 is CASSPGTGGGYGYTF. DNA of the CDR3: TGTGCCAGCAGCCCGGGGACAGGGGGAGGCTATGGCTACACCTTC. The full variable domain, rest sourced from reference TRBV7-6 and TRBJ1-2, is GAGVSQSPRYKVTKRGQDVALRCDPISGHVSLYWYRQALGQGPEFLTYFNYEAQQDKSGLPNDRFSAERPEGSISTLTIQRTEQRDSAMYRCASSPGTGGGYGYTFGSGTRLTVV.

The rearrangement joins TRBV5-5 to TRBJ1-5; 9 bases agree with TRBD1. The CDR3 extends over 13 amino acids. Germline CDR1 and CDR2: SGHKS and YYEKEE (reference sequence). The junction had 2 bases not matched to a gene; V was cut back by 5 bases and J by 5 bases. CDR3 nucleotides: TGTGCCAGCAGGCGGACAGGGGATCAGCCCCAGCATTTT. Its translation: CASRRTGDQPQHF.

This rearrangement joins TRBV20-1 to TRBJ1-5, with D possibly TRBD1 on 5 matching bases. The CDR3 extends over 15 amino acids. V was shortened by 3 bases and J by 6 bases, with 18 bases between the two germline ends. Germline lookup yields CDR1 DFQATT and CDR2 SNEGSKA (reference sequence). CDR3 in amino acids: CSASRAGGELQPQHF. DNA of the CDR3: TGCAGTGCTAGTAGGGCAGGAGGGGAGCTTCAGCCCCAGCATTTT.

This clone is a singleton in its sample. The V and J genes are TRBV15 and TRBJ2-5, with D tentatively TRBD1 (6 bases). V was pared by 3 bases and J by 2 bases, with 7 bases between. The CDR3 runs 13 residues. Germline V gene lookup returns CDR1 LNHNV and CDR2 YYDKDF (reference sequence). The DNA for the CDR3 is TGTGCCACCAGCAGGGGGGCGCAAGAGACCCAGTACTTC. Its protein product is CATSRGAQETQYF.

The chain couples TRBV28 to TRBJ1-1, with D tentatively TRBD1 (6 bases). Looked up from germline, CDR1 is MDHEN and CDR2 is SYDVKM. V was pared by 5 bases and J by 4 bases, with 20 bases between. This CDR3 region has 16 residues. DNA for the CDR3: TGTGCCAGCAGTCTTCGCGGAATAGGGGGAATCACTGAAGCTTTCTTT. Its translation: CASSLRGIGGITEAFF.

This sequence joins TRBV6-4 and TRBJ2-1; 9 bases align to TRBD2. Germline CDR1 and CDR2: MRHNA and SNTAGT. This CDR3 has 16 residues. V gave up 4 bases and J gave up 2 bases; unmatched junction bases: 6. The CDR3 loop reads CASSVLAGAAYNEQFF. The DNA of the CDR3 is TGTGCCAGCAGTGTCTTAGCGGGAGCCGCCTACAATGAGCAGTTCTTC.

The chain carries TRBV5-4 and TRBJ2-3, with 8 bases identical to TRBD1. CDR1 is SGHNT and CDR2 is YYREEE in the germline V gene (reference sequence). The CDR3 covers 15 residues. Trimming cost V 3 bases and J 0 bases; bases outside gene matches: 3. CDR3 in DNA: TGTGCCAGCAGCTCCAGGGGGCCTAGCACAGATACGCAGTATTTT. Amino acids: CASSSRGPSTDTQYF.